What follows is one T cell receptor (beta chain) and its context. Its antigen is unknown. This sample stems from a study of cytomegalovirus exposure and HLA in healthy donors. The germline V gene has CDR1 SGHTA and CDR2 FQGNSA. CDR3 length: 15 residues. Trimming removed 3 bases from V and 2 bases from J; junction bases left unmatched: 4. General study points: A classifier reportedly called cytomegalovirus status with high sensitivity and specificity. In the approximately 120 validation repertoires, a later analysis found that first-cohort TCR clusters tended to co-occur. CMV antigen specificity of a few CMV-associated chains was confirmed in vitro.

Clones were read by immunoSEQ multiplex PCR, and TCRdb kept only the in-frame ones, dropping some. The repertoire holds some 130,000 clones, with roughly 90% as singletons. This clonotype was obtained from a woman aged 18-35 years in good health and CMV-seropositive. Sequencing was carried out using PBMCs. The rearrangement uses TRBV7-2 and TRBJ1-5, with 7 bases fitting TRBD1. The CDR3 is CASSFTGVGNQPQHF. The CDR3 region has the DNA TGTGCCAGCAGCTTCACAGGGGTAGGCAATCAGCCCCAGCATTTT.